This TCR beta chain came from a study of T cells in Graves' hyperthyroidism and ophthalmopathy. PBMCs were collected from an approximately 9.5 ml volume of fresh peripheral blood. This clonotype turned up a few times. V dropped 5 bases and J dropped 0 bases, with 16 bases sitting between them. The CDR3 is made up of 16 amino acids. Per the germline V gene, CDR1 is MNHNS and CDR2 is SASEGT. TCR beta CDR3 region amplification was performed from RNA transcripts. A first-round RT-PCR of the TCR CDR3 used the HTBI primer set. TCRdb fed the multiplex PCR reads into MiXCR, producing one record per CDR3 protein. Of under 550,000 distinct CDR3 sequences listed, 15% to 20% are singletons.

The J gene is TRBJ1-1, the V gene TRBV6-1; D is ambiguous. The TCR sequence derives from a man aged 35-49 years with Graves' ophthalmopathy. Material: blood. The chain's CDR3 is CASSLGLTMMNTEAFF. The CDR3 DNA follows: TGTGCCAGCAGTCTGGGTCTTACAATGATGAACACTGAAGCTTTCTTT.